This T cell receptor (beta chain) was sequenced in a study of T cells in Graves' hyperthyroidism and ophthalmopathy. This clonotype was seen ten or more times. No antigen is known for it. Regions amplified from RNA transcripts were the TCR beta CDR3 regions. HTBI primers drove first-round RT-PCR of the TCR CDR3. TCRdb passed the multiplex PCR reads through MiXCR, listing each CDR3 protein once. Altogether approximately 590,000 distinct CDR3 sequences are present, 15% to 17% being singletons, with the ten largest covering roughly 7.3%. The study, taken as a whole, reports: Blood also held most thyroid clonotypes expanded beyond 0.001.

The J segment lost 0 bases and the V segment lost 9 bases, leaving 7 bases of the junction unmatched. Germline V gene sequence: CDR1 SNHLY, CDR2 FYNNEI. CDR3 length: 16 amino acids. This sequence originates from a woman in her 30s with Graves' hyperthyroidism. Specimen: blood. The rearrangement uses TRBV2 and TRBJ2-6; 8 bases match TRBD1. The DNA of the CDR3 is TGTGCCAGGGAACCGGGACAGGTCTCTGGGGCCAACGTCCTGACTTTC. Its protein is CAREPGQVSGANVLTF.